This T cell receptor beta chain was captured in a study of T cell repertoires in cytomegalovirus infection. Turning to this clonotype: The antigen is unknown.

Study-wide results and limits: It was HLA-C-restricted CMV-specific TCR beta clonotypes that dominated the response ex vivo. Based on cumulative public TCR beta family frequency, carriers of CMV plus the relevant HLA were identified.

TCRdb reprocessed the reads via MiXCR and lists one record per CDR3 protein. The table lists fewer than 300,000 distinct CDR3 sequences, 25% of them singletons. The sample taken for sequencing was PBMCs. The receptor's source is a human donor in good health (CMV status not recorded). Some clones in this sample may be carry-over from other donors' samples.

The DNA of the CDR3 is TGTGCCAGCGGCGACTCGACAGGAGGTGTGAGTGGCTACACCTTC. Translating gives CASGDSTGGVSGYTF. The chain links TRBV27 to TRBJ1-2, with D tentatively TRBD1 (6 bases). This CDR3 contains 15 residues. Germline V lookup: CDR1 MNHEY, CDR2 SMNVEV (reference sequence). Trimming took 8 bases from V and 7 from J, leaving 23 bases between them.